This note documents a single T cell receptor (beta chain) sequence. Its antigen remains unknown. This specimen comes from a study of cytomegalovirus exposure and HLA in healthy donors. A multiplex PCR was run with 60 Vbeta primers and 13 Jbeta primers. Profiling relied on immunoSEQ multiplex PCR, and the TCRdb table lists in-frame clones only, not all of them. The table has 200,000 or so clones, approximately 81% seen once. Study observations and caveats: CMV serostatus was the only immune exposure information that was available. About 87% or about 30% of the time was how often most TCR beta V segments were productive, according to an earlier analysis. Presence/absence analyses supposed approximately even sequencing depth among donors.

The germline V gene has CDR1 KGHSH and CDR2 LQKENI. The CDR3 runs to 15 residues. V shed 3 bases, J shed 4 bases, and the junction held 5 bases outside the gene matches. The TCR sequence derives from a man between 25 and 39 years old in good health and CMV-seronegative. V is TRBV18 and J is TRBJ2-2, with 7 bases matching TRBD1. The sequenced material came from PBMCs. CDR3 bases: TGTGCCAGCTCACCCCCGGGACAGATCACCGGGGAGCTGTTTTTT. It yields the protein CASSPPGQITGELFF.